This TCR beta chain stems from a study of OX40 agonist ivuxolimab in advanced cancers. Study as a whole: Ivuxolimab, an antibody acting as an agonist of OX40 (CD134), was used to treat patients.

The data were produced by immunoSEQ multiplex PCR, yet TCRdb's version contains in-frame clones alone and is incomplete. The table records about 68,000 clones, around 83% of them present only once. Whole-study findings and limits: More expanded clones were found, on average, in CD8+ than in CD4+ T cells. Patients with a partial response at 0.1-3.0 mg/kg had among the lowest clonal expansion. The CD4+ and CD8+ T cells in the blood had expanded clonally by week 6 at 0.1 to 3.0 mg/kg.

With V trimmed by 4 bases and J by 5 bases, 0 bases remained unmatched. The CDR3 consists of 12 residues. Per germline, CDR1 SGHRS and CDR2 YFSETQ. Note on this clone: The antigen remains undetermined.

This chain uses TRBV5-1 with TRBJ2-5; TRBD1 matches at 9 bases. The sample was CD4+ or CD8+ T cells sorted from blood, taken in a trial of the OX40 agonist ivuxolimab. The receptor was isolated from an adult with an advanced solid tumor such as melanoma, head and neck, liver or kidney cancer. CDR3 in DNA: TGCGCCAGCAGCACAGGGGGCGAGACCCAGTACTTC. Protein: CASSTGGETQYF.